Sequencing of this TCR beta chain was carried out in a study of cytomegalovirus exposure and HLA in healthy donors. This clone was observed a handful of times. CDR3 length: 11 amino acids. Looked up from germline, CDR1 is SGHTA and CDR2 is FQGNSA. V lost 3 bases, J lost 5 bases, and 4 bases lay in between. With 60 Vbeta and 13 Jbeta primers, the PCR was carried out. Here immunoSEQ multiplex PCR was the method, and the copy in TCRdb shows in-frame clones only, minus some. The sample contains about 55,000 clones, 55% to 85% of which appear only once. Sequencing input: PBMCs. The chain carries TRBV7-2 and TRBJ1-2; D gene ambiguous. The receptor's source is a man aged 40-49 years in good health and CMV-seropositive. The CDR3 bases are TGTGCCAGCAGCTTCACATATGGCTACACCTTC. Encoded protein: CASSFTYGYTF.